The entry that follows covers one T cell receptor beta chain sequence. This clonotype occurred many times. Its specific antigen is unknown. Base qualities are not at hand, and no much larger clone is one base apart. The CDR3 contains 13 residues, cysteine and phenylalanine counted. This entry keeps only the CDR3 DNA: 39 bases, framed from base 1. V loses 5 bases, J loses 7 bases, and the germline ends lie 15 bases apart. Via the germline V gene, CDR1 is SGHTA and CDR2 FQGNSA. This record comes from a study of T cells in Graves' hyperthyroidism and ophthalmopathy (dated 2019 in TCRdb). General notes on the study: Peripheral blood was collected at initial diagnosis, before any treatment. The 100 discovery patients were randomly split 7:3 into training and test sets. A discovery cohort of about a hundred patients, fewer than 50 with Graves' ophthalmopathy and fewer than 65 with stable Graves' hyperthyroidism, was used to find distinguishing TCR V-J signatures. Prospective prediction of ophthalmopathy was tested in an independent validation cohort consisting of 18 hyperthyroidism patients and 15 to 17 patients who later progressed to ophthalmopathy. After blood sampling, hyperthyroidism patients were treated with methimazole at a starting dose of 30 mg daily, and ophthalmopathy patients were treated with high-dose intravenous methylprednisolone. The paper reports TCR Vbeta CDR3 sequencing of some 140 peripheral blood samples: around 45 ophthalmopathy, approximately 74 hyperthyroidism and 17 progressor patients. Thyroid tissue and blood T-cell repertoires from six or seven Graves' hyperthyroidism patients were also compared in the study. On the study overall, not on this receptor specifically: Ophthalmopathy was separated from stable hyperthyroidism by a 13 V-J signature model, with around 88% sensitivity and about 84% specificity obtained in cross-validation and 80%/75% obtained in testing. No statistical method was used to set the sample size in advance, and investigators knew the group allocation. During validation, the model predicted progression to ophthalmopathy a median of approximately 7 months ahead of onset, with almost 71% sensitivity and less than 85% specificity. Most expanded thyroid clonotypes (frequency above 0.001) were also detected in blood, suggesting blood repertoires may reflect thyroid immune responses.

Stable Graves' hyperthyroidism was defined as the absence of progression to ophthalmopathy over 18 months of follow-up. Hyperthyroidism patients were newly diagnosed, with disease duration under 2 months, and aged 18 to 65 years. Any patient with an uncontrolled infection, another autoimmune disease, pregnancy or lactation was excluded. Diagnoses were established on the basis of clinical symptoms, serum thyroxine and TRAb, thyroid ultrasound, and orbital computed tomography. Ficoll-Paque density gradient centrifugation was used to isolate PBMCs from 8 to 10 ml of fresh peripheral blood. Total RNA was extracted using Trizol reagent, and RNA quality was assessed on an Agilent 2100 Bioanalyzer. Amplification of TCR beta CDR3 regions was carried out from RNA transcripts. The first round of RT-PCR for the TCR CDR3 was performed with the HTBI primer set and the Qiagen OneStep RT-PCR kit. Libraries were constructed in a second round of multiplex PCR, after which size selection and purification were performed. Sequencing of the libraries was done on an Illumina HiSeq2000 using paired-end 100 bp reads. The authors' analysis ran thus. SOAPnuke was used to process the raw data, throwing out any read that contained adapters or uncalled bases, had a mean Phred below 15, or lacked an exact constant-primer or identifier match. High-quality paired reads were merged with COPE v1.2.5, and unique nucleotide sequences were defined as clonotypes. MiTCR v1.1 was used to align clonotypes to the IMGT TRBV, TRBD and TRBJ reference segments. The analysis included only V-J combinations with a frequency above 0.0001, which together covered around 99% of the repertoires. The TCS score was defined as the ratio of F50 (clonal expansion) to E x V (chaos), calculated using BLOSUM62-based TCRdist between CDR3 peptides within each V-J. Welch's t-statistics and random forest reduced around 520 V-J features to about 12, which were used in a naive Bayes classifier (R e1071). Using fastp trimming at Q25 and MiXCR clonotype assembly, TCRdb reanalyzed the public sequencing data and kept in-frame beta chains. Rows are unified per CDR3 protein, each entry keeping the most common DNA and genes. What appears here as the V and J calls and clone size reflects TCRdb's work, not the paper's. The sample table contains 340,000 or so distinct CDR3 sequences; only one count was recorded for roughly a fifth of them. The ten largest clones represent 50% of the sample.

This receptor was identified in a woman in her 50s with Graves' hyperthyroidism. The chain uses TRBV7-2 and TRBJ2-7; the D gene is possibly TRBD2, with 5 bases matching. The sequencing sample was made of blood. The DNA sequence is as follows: TGTGCCAGCAGCCCTAGCCCCAGATTTGAGCAGTACTTC. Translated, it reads CASSPSPRFEQYF.